The rows below give T cell receptor beta chains drawn from one sample of a study of cytomegalovirus exposure and HLA in healthy donors. The assay was immunoSEQ multiplex PCR, and TCRdb's table has in-frame clones only and misses some. This sample carries fewer than 100,000 clones, approximately 71% of them seen once, and the ten largest clones take 7.7%. Sample: PBMCs. The receptors stem from a female donor in good health and CMV-seronegative. Each CDR3 is given with its conserved first and last residue. The order of the fields is D gene, J gene, V gene, clone size, CDR3 DNA, CDR3 protein. A D gene is named only where the DNA matches it firmly. Size is omitted from some rows. Given values are once, few, many or a class for expanded clones.

. | TRBJ1-4 | TRBV5-5 | . | TGTGCCAGCAGCGGGGGTGGGGGGGAGATTGAAAAACTGTTTTTT | CASSGGGGEIEKLFF
TRBD1 | TRBJ2-3 | TRBV9 | . | TGTGCCAGCAGCGTAGGACAGGGGTGGTCAGATACGCAGTATTTT | CASSVGQGWSDTQYF
TRBD1 | TRBJ1-2 | TRBV30 | . | TGTGCCTGGAAACCTAGGGGACAGGGGTATAACTATGGCTACACCTTC | CAWKPRGQGYNYGYTF
. | TRBJ1-2 | TRBV30 | few | TGTGCCTGGAGTGTAGGAACTCTCCTAGAGGGCTATGGCTACACCTTC | CAWSVGTLLEGYGYTF
TRBD2 | TRBJ2-7 | TRBV6-1 | . | TGTGCCAGCAGTGTGGGACTAGCGGGGGGGCTCGAGCAGTACTTC | CASSVGLAGGLEQYF
. | TRBJ2-5 | TRBV5-1 | . | TGCGCCAGCAGCTTGGCTGGACACAGAAAGACCCAGTACTTC | CASSLAGHRKTQYF
TRBD1 | TRBJ1-5 | TRBV9 | . | TGTGCCAGCAGCGTCACAGGGGGAAGCCAGCCCCAGCATTTT | CASSVTGGSQPQHF
. | TRBJ1-5 | TRBV18 | . | TGTGCCAGCTCATCCGGACAGAGGGCCTCTAATCAGCCCCAGCATTTT | CASSSGQRASNQPQHF
. | TRBJ1-5 | TRBV19 | . | TGTGCCAGTAACCCGGGAACCATCTACCTTCAGCCCCAGCATTTT | CASNPGTIYLQPQHF
. | TRBJ2-7 | TRBV6-5 | . | TGTGCCAGCAGCCGACAGTACAGCTCCTACGAGCAGTACTTC | CASSRQYSSYEQYF
TRBD2 | TRBJ2-2 | TRBV25-1 | few | TGTGCCAGCAGTCTAGCGGGAGGGCCGAACACCGGGGAGCTGTTTTTT | CASSLAGGPNTGELFF
TRBD1 | TRBJ2-2 | TRBV9 | few | TGTGCCAGCAGCTCTCGGGCGGGGACAGGGGGCAATACCGGGGAGCTGTTTTTT | CASSSRAGTGGNTGELFF
. | TRBJ2-1 | TRBV14 | . | TGTGCCAGCAGCCAATCCCCCCCCGCCGTTGGGCACAATGAGCAGTTCTTC | CASSQSPPAVGHNEQFF
TRBD1 | TRBJ2-1 | TRBV5-6 | . | TGTGCCAGCAGCCCCGGGACAGGGCTTTATGAGCAGTTCTTC | CASSPGTGLYEQFF
TRBD1 | TRBJ2-3 | TRBV4-1 | . | TGCGCCAGCAGCCAAGAATTCCGGACAGGGAGGACAGATACGCAGTATTTT | CASSQEFRTGRTDTQYF
. | TRBJ2-1 | TRBV7-9 | . | TGTTCCAGCAGCTTCATTGATGAGCAGTTCTTC | CSSSFIDEQFF
. | TRBJ2-1 | TRBV7-9 | . | TGTGCCGGCAGCTTGGAGGGGATCACCTACAATGAGCAGTTCTTC | CAGSLEGITYNEQFF
TRBD1 | TRBJ2-2 | TRBV7-6 | . | TGTGCCAGCAGCTTTTCGCCGGGGACAGTCAAGAACACCGGGGAGCTGTTTTTT | CASSFSPGTVKNTGELFF
TRBD2 | TRBJ2-2 | TRBV7-3 | few | TGTGCCAGCAGCCCCCGTAGAGTAGCGGGAGCGAGCACCGGGGAGCTGTTTTTT | CASSPRRVAGASTGELFF
. | TRBJ2-7 | TRBV19 | . | TGTGCCAGTAGTACCTCCTGGATGGAGTTCCCCTACGAGCAGTACTTC | CASSTSWMEFPYEQYF
TRBD1 | TRBJ2-5 | TRBV6-1 | . | TGTGCCAGCAGTGAAGGGAGGTCAGGGGGTAAAGAGACCCAGTACTTC | CASSEGRSGGKETQYF
TRBD1 | TRBJ1-6 | TRBV11-3 | . | TGTGCCAGCAGCTTAGGGGACAGGAATTCACCCCTCCACTTT | CASSLGDRNSPLHF
TRBD1 | TRBJ1-2 | TRBV19 | . | TGTGCCAGTAGTTCCCTCATCGGACAGGGCAATGGCTACACCTTC | CASSSLIGQGNGYTF
. | TRBJ2-7 | TRBV5-1 | . | TGCGCCAGCAGCGCGGCAGGGACTTACGAGCAGTACTTC | CASSAAGTYEQYF
. | TRBJ1-6 | TRBV19 | once | TGTGCCAGTAGACCAGGGGCTGCCATTTATAATTCACCCCTCCACTTT | CASRPGAAIYNSPLHF
. | TRBJ1-1 | TRBV4-1 | . | TGCGCCAGCAGCCCCCTAGCAGGGGTCACGAACACTGAAGCTTTCTTT | CASSPLAGVTNTEAFF
. | TRBJ1-1 | TRBV7-9 | . | TGTGCCAGCAGCTTAGTCCGGGACATCAACACTGAAGCTTTCTTT | CASSLVRDINTEAFF
TRBD1 | TRBJ1-2 | TRBV9 | . | TGTGCCAGCACCGGGACAGCTAACTCTAACTATGGCTACACCTTC | CASTGTANSNYGYTF
. | TRBJ2-7 | TRBV6-1 | . | TGTGCCAGCTGTCCGGGTTTCACCTACGAGCAGTACTTC | CASCPGFTYEQYF
. | TRBJ1-1 | TRBV6-4 | . | TGTGCCAGCAGTGACAGGGGTGGCACTGAAGCTTTCTTT | CASSDRGGTEAFF
. | TRBJ1-1 | TRBV5-6 | . | TGTGCCAGCAGGACGGGGTTGGGGTGGGCCACTGAAGCTTTCTTT | CASRTGLGWATEAFF
TRBD1 | TRBJ1-2 | TRBV6-1 | once | TGTGCCAGCAGTGACGGACAGGGTTACTATGGCTACACCTTC | CASSDGQGYYGYTF
. | TRBJ1-3 | TRBV5-4 | . | TGTGCCAGCAGCTTGGCTCGACAGGAGGATGGCTCTGGAAACACCATATATTTT | CASSLARQEDGSGNTIYF
TRBD1 | TRBJ2-1 | TRBV7-3 | . | TGTGCCAGCAGCGCCTCCGACAGGGTTGAGCAGTTCTTC | CASSASDRVEQFF
TRBD1 | TRBJ2-5 | TRBV10-1 | . | TGCGCCAGCAATGGATGGACAGGGGGCCCCCCCAGATACTTC | CASNGWTGGPPRYF
TRBD2 | TRBJ2-7 | TRBV18 | . | TGTGCCAGCTCTCCGGGGGGGTTGGACTACGAGCAGTACTTC | CASSPGGLDYEQYF
TRBD1 | TRBJ2-7 | TRBV28 | . | TGTGCCAGCAGTTTAATCGACAGGGGGGGACGCGAGCAGTACTTC | CASSLIDRGGREQYF
TRBD1 | TRBJ1-5 | TRBV28 | . | TGTGCCAGCAGTTTGGGCAGGGGGACGCAGCCCCAGCATTTT | CASSLGRGTQPQHF
TRBD2 | TRBJ2-1 | TRBV7-3 | . | TGTGCCAGCAGCTTAACGAGCGGGGGAAAATCCGGTGAGCAGTTCTTC | CASSLTSGGKSGEQFF